One and the same sample provided the 22 T cell receptor beta chains below, sequenced in a study of blood T cell repertoires in COVID-19. Produced via immunoSEQ multiplex PCR; TCRdb's table is partial and in-frame only. The repertoire holds some 300,000 clones, with roughly 89% as singletons. What was sequenced was PBMCs or T cells enriched from blood (not recorded which). These receptors all stem from a woman younger than 35 with acute COVID-19.

The chain couples TRBV28 to TRBJ1-2; 8 bases match TRBD1. CDR3 length: 15 residues. The J segment lost 6 bases and the V segment lost 5 bases, leaving 11 bases of the junction unmatched. The germline gives CDR1 MDHEN, CDR2 SYDVKM. This CDR3 reads CASSDGQGLVNGYTF. DNA of the CDR3: TGTGCCAGCAGTGATGGACAGGGCCTAGTCAATGGCTACACCTTC.

The rearrangement uses TRBV28 and TRBJ1-5; no clear D gene. The CDR3 has 18 residues. Germline CDR1 reads MDHEN; CDR2 reads SYDVKM. V lost 4 bases to trimming and J lost 2 bases, with 21 bases between them. The CDR3 bases are TGTGCCAGCAGTTATGGCAGGTTCTCCTCGAGGGGCAATCAGCCCCAGCATTTT. Translated, it gives CASSYGRFSSRGNQPQHF.

This clone was observed a single time. This sequence joins TRBV6-1 and TRBJ1-2, with TRBD1 identical over 9 bases. CDR3 length: 15 amino acids. Germline CDR1 is MNHNS and CDR2 is SASEGT. With 1 base clipped from V and 5 bases from J, the junction kept 5 bases outside the gene matches. The DNA of the CDR3 is TGTGCCAGCAGTGAAGGGGGACAGGGCAGGTATGGCTACACCTTC. It translates to CASSEGGQGRYGYTF.

The rearrangement joins TRBV19 to TRBJ2-2; a weak D match, TRBD2 (6 bases). V gave up 11 bases and J gave up 2 bases, with 18 bases separating them. The CDR3 has 15 residues. Germline assignment: CDR1 LNHDA and CDR2 SQIVND (reference sequence). CDR3 bases: TGTGCCTCTCGGAACCGGGACTCTAACACCGGGGAGCTGTTTTTT. Protein: CASRNRDSNTGELFF.

This chain uses TRBV7-3 with TRBJ2-3, with D maybe TRBD2 (5 bases). Trimming left V 2 bases short and J 6 bases short, with 12 bases between. CDR3 length equals 14 residues. CDR1 is SGHTA and CDR2 is FQGTGA in the germline V gene. In DNA form, the CDR3 reads TGTGCCAGCAGCTTACCGGGGAGTTCGGATACGCAGTATTTT. Amino acid sequence: CASSLPGSSDTQYF.

The genes are TRBV19 and TRBJ1-6; D ambiguous. Germline CDR1 is LNHDA and CDR2 is SQIVND (reference sequence). This CDR3 has 16 residues. V was cut by 2 bases and J by 7 bases, with 15 bases left in between. The CDR3 loop reads CASSIIGGERNSPLHF. CDR3 nucleotide sequence: TGTGCCAGTAGTATAATTGGAGGTGAGAGAAATTCACCCCTCCACTTT.

The chain couples TRBV27 to TRBJ1-1, with a weak D call TRBD1 (5 bases). Trimming left V 1 base short and J 4 bases short, with 13 bases between. The germline V gene has CDR1 MNHEY and CDR2 SMNVEV (reference sequence). The CDR3 is 15 residues long. CDR3 residues: CASSLFDPGATEAFF. The CDR3 nucleotides are TGTGCCAGCAGTTTATTTGATCCTGGGGCCACTGAAGCTTTCTTT.

The chain has TRBV18 and TRBJ1-4, with D hard to call. The CDR3 spans 13 residues. From germline, CDR1 is KGHSH and CDR2 LQKENI. Trimming took 6 bases from V and 0 from J, leaving 5 bases between them. The CDR3 sequence: CASSRATNEKLFF. The CDR3 bases are TGTGCCAGCTCTAGAGCAACTAATGAAAAACTGTTTTTT.

This sequence joins TRBV10-3 and TRBJ1-5, with TRBD1 matching over 10 bases. This CDR3 comprises 17 residues. CDR1 and CDR2 from the germline V gene are ENHRY and SYGVKD. V lost 6 bases to trimming and J lost 0 bases; unmatched junction nucleotides: 8. For the CDR3, the DNA is TGTGCCATCAGCTCGGGACAGGGGACCCTTAGCAATCAGCCCCAGCATTTT. Its protein product is CAISSGQGTLSNQPQHF.

V and J are TRBV6-2 or TRBV6-3 and TRBJ2-1, with 7 bases fitting TRBD2. The V and J ends lost 4 bases and 5 bases, in that order; junction bases with no gene match: 2. CDR1 MNHEY and CDR2 SVGEGT come from the germline V gene. The CDR3 runs 13 residues. This CDR3 reads CASSWGTNNEQFF. CDR3 bases: TGTGCCAGCAGTTGGGGGACTAACAATGAGCAGTTCTTC.

The chain recombines TRBV9 with TRBJ1-2; a possible D gene is TRBD1 (6 bases). Germline CDR1 is SGDLS and CDR2 is YYNGEE. Deletions cut 4 bases from V and 8 bases from J, with 24 bases between. The CDR3 consists of 16 residues. CDR3 sequence reads: CASSYIAGTLTGGYTF. DNA of the CDR3: TGTGCCAGCAGCTATATAGCGGGGACACTTACGGGAGGCTACACCTTC.

V gene TRBV18 combines with J gene TRBJ1-5; D is perhaps TRBD1 (6 bases). This CDR3 is built from 15 residues. Germline values: CDR1 KGHSH, CDR2 LQKENI. V lost 4 bases to trimming and J lost 3 bases, with 13 bases between them. DNA of the CDR3: TGTGCCAGCTCACGGGGGGGCGATTACAATCAGCCCCAGCATTTT. This codes for CASSRGGDYNQPQHF.

This clone came up once. This chain connects TRBV28 to TRBJ1-1; 8 bases map to TRBD1. CDR3 length equals 12 residues. The trim removed 5 bases at V and 13 bases at J, leaving 9 bases unmatched. Germline-derived CDR1 and CDR2 are MDHEN and SYDVKM. CDR3 protein: CASSPSDRAVFF. The CDR3, as DNA: TGTGCCAGCAGTCCCTCGGACAGGGCAGTTTTCTTT.

V and J are TRBV24-1 and TRBJ2-1, with TRBD2 identical over 10 bases. This CDR3 contains 14 residues. V shed 3 bases, J shed 6 bases, and the junction held 1 base outside the gene matches. The germline V gene has CDR1 KGHDR and CDR2 SFDVKD. This CDR3 reads CATSDSGRVNEQFF. The CDR3 region has the DNA TGTGCCACCAGTGATAGCGGGAGGGTCAATGAGCAGTTCTTC.

The chain carries TRBV28 and TRBJ2-2, with TRBD1 identical over 8 bases. Germline CDR1 reads MDHEN; CDR2 reads SYDVKM. CDR3 length: 16 residues. The ends lost 2 bases at V and 5 bases at J; junction bases unmatched: 7. The CDR3 DNA reads as TGTGCCAGCAGTTTACGCGGTTACAGGGGGACCGGGGAGCTGTTTTTT. Translated, it gives CASSLRGYRGTGELFF.

The chain couples TRBV5-1 to TRBJ2-3, with D unresolved. Germline CDR1 is SGHRS and CDR2 is YFSETQ. V was shortened by 4 bases and J by 1 base, with 13 bases between the two germline ends. The CDR3 runs to 15 residues. DNA of the CDR3: TGCGCCAGCAGCCCCATAGTAACCCGCACAGATACGCAGTATTTT. Protein sequence: CASSPIVTRTDTQYF.

V is TRBV11-2 and J is TRBJ2-7; 7 bases are shared with TRBD2. The V segment lost 4 bases and the J segment 6 bases; nucleotides outside the gene matches: 12. The germline V gene has CDR1 SGHAT and CDR2 FQNNGV. The CDR3 loop spans 15 amino acids. CDR3 region: CASSSSAGVSFEQYF. The CDR3 DNA is TGTGCCAGCAGCTCCTCGGCGGGAGTATCGTTCGAGCAGTACTTC.

Only one count was recorded for this clone. This chain links TRBV7-3 with TRBJ2-4; perhaps TRBD1 as D (6 bases). Germline values: CDR1 SGHTA, CDR2 FQGTGA. Trimming removed 5 bases from V and 4 bases from J, with 12 bases in between. The CDR3 consists of 14 residues. Written as DNA, the CDR3 is TGTGCCAGCAGCCAAGACGGACAGAAAAACATTCAGTACTTC. Amino acid sequence: CASSQDGQKNIQYF. The whole variable domain, remainder taken from reference TRBV7-3 and TRBJ2-4, is GAGVSQTPSNKVTEKGKYVELRCDPISGHTALYWYRQSLGQGPEFLIYFQGTGAADDSGLPNDRFFAVRPEGSVSTLKIQRTERGDSAVYLCASSQDGQKNIQYFGAGTRLSVL.

V and J are TRBV12-3 or TRBV12-4 and TRBJ2-2; D unresolved. The CDR3 runs to 12 residues. The germline V and J ends were trimmed by 6 bases and 6 bases, with 8 bases remaining between them. CDR3 nucleotides: TGTGCCAGCAGGCCAGTCGCCGGGGAGCTGTTTTTT. This sequence encodes CASRPVAGELFF.

J is TRBJ2-7 and V is TRBV27; the match to TRBD1 covers 9 bases. The germline gives CDR1 MNHEY, CDR2 SMNVEV (reference sequence). The V gene end was trimmed by 3 bases and the J gene end by 1 base; junction bases not matched to a gene: 4. The CDR3 has 15 amino acids. CDR3 amino acids: CASSFGQGSSYEQYF. The CDR3 region has the DNA TGTGCCAGCAGTTTCGGACAGGGGTCATCCTACGAGCAGTACTTC.

This clone was seen more than once but under ten times. V and J are TRBV28 and TRBJ2-2, with a tentative D call TRBD2 (5 bases). CDR1 and CDR2 (germline): MDHEN, SYDVKM. V lost 6 bases and J 3 bases, leaving 14 bases between the germline ends. The CDR3 runs 15 residues. Here the CDR3 DNA reads TGTGCCAGCAGCTCCGGAGGCCAGTACACCGGGGAGCTGTTTTTT. Translation gives CASSSGGQYTGELFF.

The rearrangement links TRBV6-5 to TRBJ1-5; tentatively, D is TRBD1 (6 bases). V was cut by 4 bases and J by 7 bases, with 14 bases left in between. The germline V gene has CDR1 MNHEY and CDR2 SVGAGI. The CDR3 extends over 14 amino acids. Written as DNA, the CDR3 is TGTGCCAGCAGTTCCACCGGGACACAGCAGCCCCAGCATTTT. It codes for CASSSTGTQQPQHF.